A single TCR beta chain is shown here with its context. Its cognate antigen is unknown. The source of the sample is a study of T-cell reconstitution after alpha-beta-depleted transplantation in children. CDR3 size: 13 residues. V shed 5 bases and J shed 4 bases, with 9 bases lying between them. Unique molecular identifiers featured in how the TCRbeta library was prepared. TCRdb reprocessed the PCR reads with MiXCR, giving one entry per CDR3 protein. The table has about 58,000 distinct CDR3 sequences, 44% seen once. General study findings and limits: Reportedly, roughly two months post-transplant, alpha-beta T cells arose from several hundred expanded graft clones.

The sequences come from PBMCs, mostly from graft donor cells, collected 360 days after TCRalphabeta/CD19-depleted stem cell transplant. The TCR comes from a male patient younger than 18 who had a stem cell transplant for acute lymphoblastic leukemia, so the T cells may come from the graft donor. The V and J genes are TRBV12-3 or TRBV12-4 and TRBJ2-1, with D perhaps TRBD2 (6 bases). In DNA form, the CDR3 reads TGTGCCAGCAGTCCGGGGGTTTACAATGAGCAGTTCTTC. Translating it yields CASSPGVYNEQFF.